This paragraph reports one T cell receptor beta chain. Deletions cut 3 bases from V and 1 base from J, with 11 bases between. The CDR3 length is 15 residues. From germline, CDR1 is ENHRY and CDR2 SYGVKD. This sample was included in a study of control samples from healthy donors and cancer patients. The data were produced by immunoSEQ multiplex PCR, yet TCRdb's version contains in-frame clones alone and is incomplete. The table includes around 140,000 clones, roughly 92% detected once. The sequenced material came from blood. The chain is built from TRBV10-3 and TRBJ2-3; weak D call: TRBD1 (6 bases). This TCR came from a man aged 35-49 years in good health. The CDR3 DNA sequence: TGTGCCATCAGTGATAAGGGACAACGCACAGATACGCAGTATTTT. Translating gives CAISDKGQRTDTQYF.